A selection of T cell receptor beta chains follows, all from one sample in a study of blood T cell repertoires in COVID-19. Produced via immunoSEQ multiplex PCR; TCRdb's table is partial and in-frame only. The profile shows around 300,000 clones, approximately 91% of them singletons. Source material: peripheral blood. Receptors were obtained from a woman in her 30s with COVID-19, enrolled during active disease. Each CDR3 is given with its conserved first and last residue. The order of the fields is J gene, V gene, CDR3 length, D gene, clone size, CDR3 DNA, CDR3 protein. A D gene is named only where the DNA matches it firmly. Size tells how often a clone was seen (once, few, many) or the class of an expanded clone, and some rows leave it out.

TRBJ1-3	TRBV29-1	14	TRBD1	once	TGCAGCGTAGGGACAGCCAGCTCTGGAAACACCATATATTTT	CSVGTASSGNTIYF
TRBJ2-2	TRBV3-1/TRBV3-2	17	TRBD1	NA	TGTGCCAGCAGCCATGAAGGACAGGTCATTGGCACCGGGGAGCTGTTTTTT	CASSHEGQVIGTGELFF
TRBJ2-5	TRBV3-1/TRBV3-2	15	TRBD2	NA	TGTGCCAGCAGCCAAGGGGCTAGCGGGACGGAGACCCAGTACTTC	CASSQGASGTETQYF
TRBJ2-1	TRBV6-6	13	NA	NA	TGTGCCAGCAGTTACTCTCTAACGTCTGAGCAGTTCTTC	CASSYSLTSEQFF
TRBJ1-2	TRBV6-5	13	NA	NA	TGTGCCAGCACCGCCTCCAGTGTCTATGGCTACACCTTC	CASTASSVYGYTF
TRBJ1-1	TRBV28	12	NA	NA	TGTGCCACCCAGCTAGGAGTCACTGAAGCTTTCTTT	CATQLGVTEAFF
TRBJ1-3	TRBV14	15	NA	NA	TGTGCCAGCAGCCAAGATCTTCGGTCTGGAAACACCATATATTTT	CASSQDLRSGNTIYF
TRBJ1-4	TRBV29-1	14	TRBD1	NA	TGCAGCGCTTTCTTGACAGGGACTAATGAAAAACTGTTTTTT	CSAFLTGTNEKLFF
TRBJ2-1	TRBV18	16	TRBD1	NA	TGTGCCAGCTCACCAGGCGGACAGGGGTCCTACAATGAGCAGTTCTTC	CASSPGGQGSYNEQFF
TRBJ1-1	TRBV9	17	TRBD1	NA	TGTGCCAGCAGCCCTCACCTCGACAGGGGGCGGCACACTGAAGCTTTCTTT	CASSPHLDRGRHTEAFF
TRBJ2-1	TRBV24-1	14	TRBD1	NA	TGTGCCACCAGTGATTCTACAGGGGAGAATGAGCAGTTCTTC	CATSDSTGENEQFF
TRBJ2-7	TRBV28	15	TRBD2	NA	TGTGCCAGCAGTTTTGTGGGACTAAGCTCCTACGAGCAGTACTTC	CASSFVGLSSYEQYF
TRBJ2-4	TRBV18	17	TRBD1	NA	TGTGCCAGCTCACCCGTCCGTGGACAGGGCCCCAAAAACATTCAGTACTTC	CASSPVRGQGPKNIQYF
TRBJ2-5	TRBV7-8	15	TRBD1	NA	TGTGCCAGCAGCTCCCAGACAGGGGGCGCGGAGACCCAGTACTTC	CASSSQTGGAETQYF
TRBJ1-5	TRBV6-6	14	NA	NA	TGTGCCAGCAGTTTGGGGACACCAAATCAGCCCCAGCATTTT	CASSLGTPNQPQHF
TRBJ1-5	TRBV9	15	NA	NA	TGTGCCAGCAGCGTAGGGTTAGGGGGCAATCAGCCCCAGCATTTT	CASSVGLGGNQPQHF
TRBJ1-2	TRBV11-1	13	TRBD1	NA	TGTGCCAGCAGCCAGACAGGGAAGGATGGCTACACCTTC	CASSQTGKDGYTF
TRBJ2-3	TRBV6-6	15	NA	once	TGTGCCAGCAGCCACGGACGCAGGGTGGGAGATACGCAGTATTTT	CASSHGRRVGDTQYF
TRBJ1-5	TRBV5-1	15	TRBD1	NA	TGCGCCAGCAGCTTCTGGACAGGGGCGGATCAGCCCCAGCATTTT	CASSFWTGADQPQHF
TRBJ2-2	TRBV15	15	NA	NA	TGTGCCACCAGCAGGGATCTGGAGGGAACCGGGGAGCTGTTTTTT	CATSRDLEGTGELFF
TRBJ1-4	TRBV3-1/TRBV3-2	14	NA	NA	TGTGCCAGCAGCCTACTTGCAACTAATGAAAAACTGTTTTTT	CASSLLATNEKLFF
TRBJ1-2	TRBV5-1	14	TRBD1	NA	TGCGCCAGCAGCGTGGACAGGGGGCTTCGCGGCTACACCTTC	CASSVDRGLRGYTF
TRBJ1-2	TRBV28	13	NA	NA	TGTGCCAGCAGTTCAACCGGACAGTATGGCTACACCTTC	CASSSTGQYGYTF
TRBJ1-6	TRBV30	16	TRBD1	NA	TGTGCCTGGAGCAAGGGCAGGGGGATGGATAATTCACCCCTCCACTTT	CAWSKGRGMDNSPLHF
TRBJ2-5	TRBV5-4	13	NA	NA	TGTGCCAGCAGCTGGGACAACCAAGAGACCCAGTACTTC	CASSWDNQETQYF
TRBJ1-3	TRBV7-8	16	NA	few	TGTGCCAGCAGCCCCCCCTGGAGGGAGGGCGGAAACACCATATATTTT	CASSPPWREGGNTIYF
TRBJ1-5	TRBV7-2	15	NA	NA	TGTGCCAGCAGCTTGGGGACACTCAGCAATCAGCCCCAGCATTTT	CASSLGTLSNQPQHF
TRBJ1-5	TRBV3-1/TRBV3-2	13	NA	once	TGTGCCAGCAGCCAAGATATCAATCAGCCCCAGCATTTT	CASSQDINQPQHF
TRBJ1-2	TRBV29-1	14	TRBD1	NA	TGCAGCGTTGAAGCCACAGGGGTTTCGGATGGCTACACCTTC	CSVEATGVSDGYTF
TRBJ2-1	TRBV6-4	12	NA	NA	TGTGCCAGCAGCGATCGAGTTGGTGAGCAGTTCTTC	CASSDRVGEQFF
TRBJ1-4	TRBV19	16	TRBD1	NA	TGTGCCAGTATGTTATCTGGGACAGCAACTAATGAAAAACTGTTTTTT	CASMLSGTATNEKLFF
TRBJ1-5	TRBV4-1	13	NA	NA	TGCGCCAGCAGCCAGACAAAGACCGGCCCCCAGCATTTT	CASSQTKTGPQHF
TRBJ2-2	TRBV6-5	14	TRBD1	NA	TGTGCCAGCAGATCCGACAGGGGCACCGGGGAGCTGTTTTTT	CASRSDRGTGELFF
TRBJ1-2	TRBV4-1	14	TRBD1	few	TGCGCCAGCAGCCACGGACAGGGGGCTGATGGCTACACCTTC	CASSHGQGADGYTF
TRBJ2-7	TRBV19	15	TRBD1	NA	TGTGCCAGTAGTAGAGGGGACAGGGGAGGAAACGAGCAGTACTTC	CASSRGDRGGNEQYF
TRBJ1-1	TRBV2	14	TRBD1	NA	TGTGCCAGCAGTTGGGACAGAGTGAACACTGAAGCTTTCTTT	CASSWDRVNTEAFF
TRBJ1-4	TRBV7-9	13	NA	NA	TGTGCCAGCAGCTTAGGGTTGGCTGAAAAACTGTTTTTT	CASSLGLAEKLFF
TRBJ2-3	TRBV5-8	16	TRBD2	once	TGTGCCAGCAGCTTGGCCGGGACTAGGGGTCTAGATACGCAGTATTTT	CASSLAGTRGLDTQYF
TRBJ1-2	TRBV18	15	NA	NA	TGTGCCAGCTCACCACCGGGGAGTGGATATAGAGGCTACACCTTC	CASSPPGSGYRGYTF
TRBJ2-3	TRBV3-1/TRBV3-2	15	TRBD2	NA	TGTGCCAGCAGCCAAGTAGCGGGAGGGTCAGATACGCAGTATTTT	CASSQVAGGSDTQYF
TRBJ2-4	TRBV21-1	21	NA	NA	TGTGCCAGCGGACAGGGACCCTTCTTCTCTAGCCCCCCCTACGCCAAAAACATTCAGTACTTC	CASGQGPFFSSPPYAKNIQYF
TRBJ2-6	TRBV19	18	NA	NA	TGTGCCAGTCTTAGGCCGGGAGCTGACTCTTCTGGGGCCAACGTCCTGACTTTC	CASLRPGADSSGANVLTF
TRBJ1-1	TRBV6-1	14	NA	once	TGTGCCAGCAGTGAAGCTCGGGGAGGGACTGAAGCTTTCTTT	CASSEARGGTEAFF
TRBJ2-3	TRBV18	16	TRBD1	NA	TGTGCCAGCTCACCCCGACCGCGACAGGGAGTTAATACGCAGTATTTT	CASSPRPRQGVNTQYF
TRBJ1-2	TRBV7-9	12	NA	NA	TGTGCCAGCAGCTTAGGAGTCGAGGGCTACACCTTC	CASSLGVEGYTF
TRBJ2-2	TRBV6-4	15	NA	NA	TGTGCCAGCAGTGACAGAGCGGGTTCAAACGGGGAGCTGTTTTTT	CASSDRAGSNGELFF
TRBJ1-1	TRBV2	14	TRBD1	few	TGTGCCAGCAGGCAGGGGGAGGTTGGCACTGAAGCTTTCTTT	CASRQGEVGTEAFF
TRBJ2-7	TRBV21-1	19	NA	NA	TGTGCCAGCAGCAAAGAGCGTCTAGCGGGACACCTATTCTCCTACGAGCAGTACTTC	CASSKERLAGHLFSYEQYF
TRBJ1-2	TRBV6-6	15	NA	NA	TGTGCCAGCAAAACGGGGGGCAGGGGTCTCCATGGCTACACCTTC	CASKTGGRGLHGYTF